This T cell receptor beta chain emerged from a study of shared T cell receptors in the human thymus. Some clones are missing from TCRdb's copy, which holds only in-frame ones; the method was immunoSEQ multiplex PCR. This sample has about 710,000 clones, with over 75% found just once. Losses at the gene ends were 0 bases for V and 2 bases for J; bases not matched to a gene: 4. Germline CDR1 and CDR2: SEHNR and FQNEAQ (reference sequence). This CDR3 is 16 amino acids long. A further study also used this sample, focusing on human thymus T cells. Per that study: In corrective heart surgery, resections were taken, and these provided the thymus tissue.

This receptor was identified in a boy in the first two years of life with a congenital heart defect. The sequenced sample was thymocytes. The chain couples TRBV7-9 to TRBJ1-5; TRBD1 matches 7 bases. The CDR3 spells CASSLAIGQGNQPQHF. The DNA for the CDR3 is TGTGCCAGCAGCTTAGCTATAGGACAGGGCAATCAGCCCCAGCATTTT. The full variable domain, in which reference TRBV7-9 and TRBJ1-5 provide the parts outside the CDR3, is DTGVSQNPRHKITKRGQNVTFRCDPISEHNRLYWYRQTLGQGPEFLTYFQNEAQLEKSRLLSDRFSAERPKGSFSTLEIQRTEQGDSAMYLCASSLAIGQGNQPQHFGDGTRLSIL.